What follows describes a single T cell receptor beta chain. The data were taken from a study of blood T cell repertoires in COVID-19. Study details: Samples representing acute and convalescent COVID-19 were sourced from the United States, Italy and Spain. Sources were T cells, B-cell-depleted T cells, or PBMCs; the material itself was cDNA or gDNA.

Germline V gives CDR1 MNHEY, CDR2 SVGEGT. Trimming removed 0 bases from V and 7 bases from J; junction bases left unmatched: 5. The CDR3 is 15 amino acids. As handled by the study authors: Amplification from reference gene primers served as the basis for estimated nucleated cell counts. The data were produced by immunoSEQ multiplex PCR, yet TCRdb's version contains in-frame clones alone and is incomplete. V and J calls and clone size follow that table, whereas D and trimming were derived from the DNA. The table has 50,000 to 65,000 clones, 92% seen once; the top ten hold 4.6%. The J gene is TRBJ1-4, the V gene TRBV6-2 or TRBV6-3; TRBD1 agrees at 7 bases. The sequenced material came from peripheral blood. The TCR originated in a man aged 50 to 60 with active COVID-19. The chain's CDR3 is CASSYSRGGGEKLFF. The CDR3 DNA reads TGTGCCAGCAGTTACTCGAGAGGGGGCGGTGAAAAACTGTTTTTT.